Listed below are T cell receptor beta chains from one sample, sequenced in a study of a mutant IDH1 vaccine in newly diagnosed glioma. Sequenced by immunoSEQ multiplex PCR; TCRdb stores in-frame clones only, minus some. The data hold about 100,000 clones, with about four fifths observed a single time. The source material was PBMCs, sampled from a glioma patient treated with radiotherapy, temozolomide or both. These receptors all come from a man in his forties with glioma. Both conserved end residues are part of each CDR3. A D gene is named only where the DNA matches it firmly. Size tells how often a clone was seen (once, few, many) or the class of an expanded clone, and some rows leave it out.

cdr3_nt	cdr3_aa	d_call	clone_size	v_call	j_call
TGTGCCATCAGTCGTAAGGGCACTGAAGCTTTCTTT	CAISRKGTEAFF	.	few	TRBV10-3	TRBJ1-1
TGTGCCAGCAAGGCTGGGCCCTACGAGCAGTACTTC	CASKAGPYEQYF	.	.	TRBV2	TRBJ2-7
TGTGCCAGCAGCCAAGATTTTAGGACAGGGAAAAACACCGGGGAGCTGTTTTTT	CASSQDFRTGKNTGELFF	TRBD1	.	TRBV14	TRBJ2-2
TGTGCCAGCAGCCTGGGAACTAATGAAAAACTGTTTTTT	CASSLGTNEKLFF	.	.	TRBV13	TRBJ1-4
TGTGCCAGCAGCTCCGGACAGGGGGTGGAAAAACTGTTTTTT	CASSSGQGVEKLFF	TRBD1	.	TRBV11-2	TRBJ1-4
TGTGCCAGCAGCCTCTCGAACACTGAAGCTTTCTTT	CASSLSNTEAFF	.	.	TRBV4-2	TRBJ1-1
TGTGCCATCAGAACAGGGCAGGGGTCTGGGGCCAACGTCCTGACTTTC	CAIRTGQGSGANVLTF	.	.	TRBV10-3	TRBJ2-6
TGTGCCATCAGTTCCTCGGGACTTGCCGACAATGAGCAGTTCTTC	CAISSSGLADNEQFF	.	.	TRBV10-3	TRBJ2-1
TGCAGTGCTAATGGCAAAAACATTCAGTACTTC	CSANGKNIQYF	.	.	TRBV20-1	TRBJ2-4
TGCGCCAGCAGCTTTGGGGGGTTGGGCACTGAAGCTTTCTTT	CASSFGGLGTEAFF	.	.	TRBV5-1	TRBJ1-1
TGTGCCAGCAGCGGGGGGGGACTAGGAACAGATACGCAGTATTTT	CASSGGGLGTDTQYF	TRBD2	few	TRBV5-4	TRBJ2-3
TGTGCCAGCAGCACCGGACAGACTACAATTGAAGCTTTCTTT	CASSTGQTTIEAFF	.	few	TRBV7-9	TRBJ1-1
TGTGCCAGTGGTGAGGGCTTCGCCGGAAACACCATATATTTT	CASGEGFAGNTIYF	.	.	TRBV19	TRBJ1-3
TGTGCCATCACCGCACAGGGGGCAGGGTCACCCCTCCACTTT	CAITAQGAGSPLHF	TRBD1	.	TRBV10-3	TRBJ1-6
TGTGCCAGCAGCCAAGCCCCCCTGGGCGAGCAGTACTTC	CASSQAPLGEQYF	.	.	TRBV4-2	TRBJ2-7
TGTGCCTGGAGCCGGACAGGGACTAACTATGGCTACACCTTC	CAWSRTGTNYGYTF	TRBD1	few	TRBV30	TRBJ1-2
TGTGCCAGCAGCTTTTTGACAGGGGAGGGGAATGAGCAGTTCTTC	CASSFLTGEGNEQFF	.	.	TRBV7-2	TRBJ2-1
TGTGCCAGCAGCCCTCGGGGGAAATGGGACACTGAAGCTTTCTTT	CASSPRGKWDTEAFF	.	.	TRBV11-3	TRBJ1-1
TGTGCCAGCAGCCCGGCCGGGGGGCGTACTGAAGCTTTCTTT	CASSPAGGRTEAFF	.	few	TRBV5-4	TRBJ1-1
TGTGCCAGCAGCTCGGGAGACAGTCAAGAGACCCAGTACTTC	CASSSGDSQETQYF	.	.	TRBV7-2	TRBJ2-5
TGTGCCAGCAGCCAGGAGACATTAGCGGGGGGGCCTTGGGAGACCCAGTACTTC	CASSQETLAGGPWETQYF	TRBD2	.	TRBV4-2	TRBJ2-5
TGTGCCAGCAGTTTCCGAGGTGGAGATACGCAGTATTTT	CASSFRGGDTQYF	.	.	TRBV27	TRBJ2-3
TGTGCCTCCACAAGGCGGAGTGAGAATCAGCCCCAGCATTTT	CASTRRSENQPQHF	.	.	TRBV2	TRBJ1-5
TGTGCCAGCAGAACCACAGGGGGGGACACCGGGGAGCTGTTTTTT	CASRTTGGDTGELFF	.	.	TRBV6-5	TRBJ2-2
TGTGCCAGCAGCCAAGATGAAGGATATAATTCACCCCTCCACTTT	CASSQDEGYNSPLHF	.	.	TRBV4-2	TRBJ1-6
TGTGCCAGCAGCCCGACAGGGAAGGGTCAAAACATTCAGTACTTC	CASSPTGKGQNIQYF	TRBD1	.	TRBV28	TRBJ2-4
TGTGCCAGCAGCCAAGAAAGGCTAGCGGGACAAGAGACCCAGTACTTC	CASSQERLAGQETQYF	TRBD2	.	TRBV14	TRBJ2-5
TGCGCCAGCAGGGGGGCAACAGAGTACGGCACCGGGGAGCTGTTTTTT	CASRGATEYGTGELFF	.	.	TRBV23-1	TRBJ2-2
TGTGCCAGCTCACCACTAGCGGGAGGCAACAATGAGCAGTTCTTC	CASSPLAGGNNEQFF	TRBD2	once	TRBV18	TRBJ2-1
TGCAGTGCGATTCGAGGGACCCAGTACTTC	CSAIRGTQYF	.	.	TRBV20-1	TRBJ2-5
TGTGCCAGCAGACGGACAGTCTATAATTCACCCCTCCACTTT	CASRRTVYNSPLHF	.	few	TRBV28	TRBJ1-6
TGCGCCAGCACCTGGCGGGGGGGCGAGAACACTGAAGCTTTCTTT	CASTWRGGENTEAFF	.	.	TRBV4-1	TRBJ1-1
TGTGCCAGCAGCTTAGGAGGAGCGGGAGGCTATGAGCAGTTCTTC	CASSLGGAGGYEQFF	TRBD2	few	TRBV7-8	TRBJ2-1
TGTGCCTGGAGCCGTAGACAGGCATGGGGGCCTGGGGCCAACGTCCTGACTTTC	CAWSRRQAWGPGANVLTF	.	.	TRBV30	TRBJ2-6
TGTGCCAGCAGCACCATGGGAGGCAGAATTGATGAAGCTTTCTTT	CASSTMGGRIDEAFF	.	.	TRBV9	TRBJ1-1
.	CASSFGPGTPEFF	.	.	TRBV11-2	TRBJ2-1
TGTGCCAGCAGCTTAGTGGGAACCGGGACAGGGCACTATGGCTACACCTTC	CASSLVGTGTGHYGYTF	TRBD1	.	TRBV7-9	TRBJ1-2
TGTGCCAGCAGCCAAGCGCAGGGGGCAGGAGGCTACACCTTC	CASSQAQGAGGYTF	TRBD1	.	TRBV14	TRBJ1-2
TGTGCCAGCAGCGAGAAGGGCCGGGAGGGCAATGAGCAGTTCTTC	CASSEKGREGNEQFF	TRBD2	.	TRBV9	TRBJ2-1
TGTGCCTGGGGGACCGGCCACACCGGGGAGCTGTTTTTT	CAWGTGHTGELFF	.	once	TRBV30	TRBJ2-2